This entry is about one T cell receptor beta chain. In the PCR, 60 Vbeta and 13 Jbeta primers were used. Original analysis: Later analysis identified around 85 million unique TCR beta chains, approximately 11 million shared. Repertoires were generated with immunoSEQ multiplex PCR, while TCRdb's copy carries only in-frame clones and drops some. D and trimming were read from the DNA, whereas the V and J calls and clone size are those reported in that table. The profile shows approximately 140,000 clones, around 83% of them singletons. This sample is part of a study of cytomegalovirus exposure and HLA in healthy donors. Trimming removed 4 bases from V and 4 bases from J, with 5 bases in between. The length of the CDR3 is 12 residues. CDR1 is SGHRS, CDR2 YFSETQ, per germline. Every donor was a healthy person donating bone marrow.

The sequenced sample consisted of PBMCs. This receptor was identified in a girl under 10 years old in good health and CMV-seronegative. The chain combines TRBV5-1 with TRBJ2-2; D unresolved. The CDR3 here is CASSLPTGELFF. The CDR3 coding sequence is TGCGCCAGCAGCCTACCCACCGGGGAGCTGTTTTTT.